This entry features one T cell receptor beta chain sequence. One end of the junction does not line up with germline, which may come from a read error. The donors, healthy Caucasians from Russia, were aged 6 to 90. The CDR3 has 11 residues. Germline V CDR1 and CDR2: GTSNPN, SVGIG (reference sequence). This record comes from a study of blood T cells in healthy people across ages. A second 7 to 11 cycle PCR used barcoded and J-beta primers. TCRdb reprocessed the 5' RACE reads via MiXCR and lists one record per CDR3 protein. The table has over 1,200,000 distinct CDR3 sequences, 59% seen once. The sequenced sample was blood. This TCR was recovered from a man aged 18 to 29 in good health. V usage is TRBV30 and J usage is TRBJ1-1; D gene ambiguous. CDR3 loop: CARRMNTEAFF. CDR3 DNA sequence: TGTGCCCGGAGAATGAACACTGAAGCTTTCTTT. The full variable domain, completed using reference TRBV30 and TRBJ1-1, is SQTIHQWPATLVQPVGSPLSLECTVEGTSNPNLYWYRQAAGRGLQLLFYSVGIGQISSEVPQNLSASRPQDRQFILSSKKLLLSDSGFYLCARRMNTEAFFGQGTRLTVV.